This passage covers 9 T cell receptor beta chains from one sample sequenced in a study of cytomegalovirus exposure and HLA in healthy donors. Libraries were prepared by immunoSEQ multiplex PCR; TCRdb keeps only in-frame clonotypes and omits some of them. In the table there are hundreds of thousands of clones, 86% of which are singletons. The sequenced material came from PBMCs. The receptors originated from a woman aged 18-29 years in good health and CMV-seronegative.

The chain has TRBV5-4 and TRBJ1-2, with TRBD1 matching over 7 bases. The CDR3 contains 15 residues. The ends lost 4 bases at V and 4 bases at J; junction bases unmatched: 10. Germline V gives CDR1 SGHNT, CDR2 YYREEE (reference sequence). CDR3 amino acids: CASSPYDRDFYGYTF. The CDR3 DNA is TGTGCCAGCAGCCCCTATGACAGGGATTTCTATGGCTACACCTTC.

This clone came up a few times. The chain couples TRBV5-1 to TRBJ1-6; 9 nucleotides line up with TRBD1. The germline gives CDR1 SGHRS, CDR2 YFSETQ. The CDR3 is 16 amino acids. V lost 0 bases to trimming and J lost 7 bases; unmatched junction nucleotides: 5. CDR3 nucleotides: TGCGCCAGCAGCTTGGGGGGACAGGGCAAGAATTCACCCCTCCACTTT. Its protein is CASSLGGQGKNSPLHF.

DNA of the CDR3: TGTGCCAGCAGTTTATACCCAACAGGGGGCCCCCCGTGGCCCCAGCATTTT. Its protein is CASSLYPTGGPPWPQHF. The genes are TRBV28 and TRBJ1-5; 9 positions match TRBD1. In germline, CDR1 is MDHEN, CDR2 SYDVKM. J gave up 9 bases and V 1 base, and 13 bases lay outside the gene matches. The length of the CDR3 is 17 residues.

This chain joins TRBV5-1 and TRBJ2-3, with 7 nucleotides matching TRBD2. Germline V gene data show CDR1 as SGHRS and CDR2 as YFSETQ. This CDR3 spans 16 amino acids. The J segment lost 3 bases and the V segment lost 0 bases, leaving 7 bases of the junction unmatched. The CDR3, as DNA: TGCGCCAGCAGCTTGGTGCGGGAGAGGATGACAGATACGCAGTATTTT. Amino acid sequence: CASSLVRERMTDTQYF.

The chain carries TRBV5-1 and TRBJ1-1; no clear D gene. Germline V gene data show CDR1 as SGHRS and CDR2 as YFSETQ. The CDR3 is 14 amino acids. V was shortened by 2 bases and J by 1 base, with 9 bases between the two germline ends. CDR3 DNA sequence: TGCGCCAGCAGCTTACGGAGAGGGAACACTGAAGCTTTCTTT. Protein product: CASSLRRGNTEAFF.

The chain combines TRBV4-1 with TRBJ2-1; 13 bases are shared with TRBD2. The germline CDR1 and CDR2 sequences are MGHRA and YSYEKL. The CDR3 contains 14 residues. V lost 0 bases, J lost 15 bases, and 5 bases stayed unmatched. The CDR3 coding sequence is TGCGCCAGCAGCCAAGAAACTAGCGGGAGGGGTCCGTTCTTC. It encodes CASSQETSGRGPFF.

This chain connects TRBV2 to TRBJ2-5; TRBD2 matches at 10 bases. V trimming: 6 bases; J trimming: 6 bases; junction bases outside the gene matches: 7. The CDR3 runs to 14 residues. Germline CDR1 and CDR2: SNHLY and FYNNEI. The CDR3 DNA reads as TGTGCCAGCAGGGGCAGCGGGGGGGCGAAGACCCAGTACTTC. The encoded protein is CASRGSGGAKTQYF. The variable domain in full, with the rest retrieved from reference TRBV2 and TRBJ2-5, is EPEVTQTPSHQVTQMGQEVILRCVPISNHLYFYWYRQILGQKVEFLVSFYNNEISEKSEIFDDQFSVERPDGSNFTLKIRSTKLEDSAMYFCASRGSGGAKTQYFGPGTRLLVL.

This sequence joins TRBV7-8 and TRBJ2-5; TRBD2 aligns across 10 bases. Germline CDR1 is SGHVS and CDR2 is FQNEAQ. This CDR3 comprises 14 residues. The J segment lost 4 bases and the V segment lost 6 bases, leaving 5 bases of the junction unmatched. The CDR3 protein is CASSFGTSVETQYF. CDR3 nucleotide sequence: TGTGCCAGCAGTTTCGGGACTAGCGTAGAGACCCAGTACTTC.

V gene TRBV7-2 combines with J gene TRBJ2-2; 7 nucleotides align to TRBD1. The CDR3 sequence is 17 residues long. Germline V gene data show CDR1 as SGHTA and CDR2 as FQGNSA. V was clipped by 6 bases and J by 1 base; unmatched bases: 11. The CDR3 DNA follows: TGTGCCAGCAGGAGAAGTTCAGGACAGGAGAACACCGGGGAGCTGTTTTTT. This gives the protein CASRRSSGQENTGELFF.